These 18 T cell receptor beta chains share one sample of origin, sequenced in a study of blood T cell repertoires in COVID-19. TCRdb's table, derived via immunoSEQ multiplex PCR, lists solely in-frame clones and lacks some. The sample includes about 18,000 clones, around 77% of them seen just once. The source material was peripheral blood. Source of these receptors: a man between 65 and 85 years old with COVID-19, enrolled during active disease.

The CDR3 here is CASSAWTGDSEAFF. CDR3 sequence (DNA): TGTGCCAGCAGTGCATGGACAGGGGATAGTGAAGCTTTCTTT. The rearrangement links TRBV2 to TRBJ1-1; 9 nucleotides align to TRBD1. The length of the CDR3 is 14 residues. Germline lookup yields CDR1 SNHLY and CDR2 FYNNEI. The ends lost 4 bases at V and 7 bases at J; junction bases unmatched: 7. The variable domain in full, completed from reference TRBV2 and TRBJ1-1, reads EPEVTQTPSHQVTQMGQEVILRCVPISNHLYFYWYRQILGQKVEFLVSFYNNEISEKSEIFDDQFSVERPDGSNFTLKIRSTKLEDSAMYFCASSAWTGDSEAFFGQGTRLTVV.

This chain uses TRBV12-3 or TRBV12-4 with TRBJ2-7; D possibly corresponds to TRBD1 (5 bases). Trimming cost V 3 bases and J 3 bases, with 9 bases left between them. The CDR3 totals 13 residues. The CDR3 reads CASSFDRFYEQYF. The CDR3 DNA reads as TGTGCCAGCAGTTTCGACAGATTCTACGAGCAGTACTTC.

The gene calls are TRBV4-1 and TRBJ2-5; 14 bases map to TRBD2. The trim removed 2 bases at V and 1 base at J, leaving 12 bases unmatched. The length of the CDR3 is 20 residues. Germline lookup yields CDR1 MGHRA and CDR2 YSYEKL. The CDR3 is CASSQFGLAGGGGAQETQYF. The CDR3 nucleotides read TGCGCCAGCAGCCAATTCGGACTAGCGGGAGGTGGGGGAGCCCAAGAGACCCAGTACTTC.

This chain links TRBV12-1 with TRBJ1-5; the table's D call of TRBD1 was not tested on the DNA. TRBV12-1 is a documented pseudogene. The CDR3 is made up of 16 amino acids. CDR3 in DNA: TGTGCCAGCAGCTTTGTATGGACAGGGGAGATTCAGCCCCAGCATTTT. It is translated as CASSFVWTGEIQPQHF.

This clone was observed a handful of times. The V call is TRBV18, the J call TRBJ1-1; maybe TRBD1 (5 bases). The CDR3 runs to 14 residues. Germline assignment: CDR1 KGHSH and CDR2 LQKENI. Deletions cut 4 bases from V and 1 base from J, with 10 bases between. The CDR3 nucleotides are TGTGCCAGCTCACTCCAGGGCTCGAACACTGAAGCTTTCTTT. Its protein product is CASSLQGSNTEAFF.

The chain is built from TRBV2 and TRBJ1-1; D perhaps matches TRBD1 (6 bases). The germline V gene has CDR1 SNHLY and CDR2 FYNNEI. The CDR3 covers 15 residues. Trimming removed 6 bases from V and 1 base from J, with 15 bases in between. The CDR3 protein is CASRGFRGENTEAFF. DNA for the CDR3: TGTGCCAGCAGGGGGTTCAGGGGTGAGAACACTGAAGCTTTCTTT.

The V and J genes are TRBV5-8 and TRBJ1-6; weak D call: TRBD1 (5 bases). V was trimmed by 7 bases and J by 7 bases, leaving 9 bases between them. CDR3 length: 12 residues. The V gene's germline CDR1 is SGHTS and CDR2 YDEGEE. The CDR3 spells CASDDRNSPLHF. The DNA of the CDR3 is TGTGCCAGCGATGACAGAAATTCACCCCTCCACTTT. Together with reference TRBV5-8 and TRBJ1-6, the CDR3 gives the full variable domain: EAGVTQSPTHLIKTRGQQATLRCSPISGHTSVYWYQQALGLGLQFLLWYDEGEERNRGNFPPRFSGRQFPNYSSELNVNALELEDSALYLCASDDRNSPLHFGNGTRLTVT.

This chain uses TRBV6-5 with TRBJ1-1; TRBD1 might be the D (6 bases). The CDR3 extends over 14 amino acids. The V and J ends lost 8 bases and 7 bases respectively, with 20 bases between them. CDR1 and CDR2 from the germline V gene are MNHEY and SVGAGI. The CDR3: CASQDRDIQVEAFF. In DNA form, the CDR3 reads TGTGCCAGCCAGGACCGGGACATACAGGTTGAAGCTTTCTTT.

The chain combines TRBV15 with TRBJ1-6; tentative D call: TRBD1 (6 bases). The CDR3 runs to 13 residues. V was clipped by 2 bases and J by 9 bases, with 8 bases between them. Germline V lookup: CDR1 LNHNV, CDR2 YYDKDF (reference sequence). The CDR3 DNA sequence: TGTGCCACCAGCAGAACAGGGTTTTCACCCCTCCACTTT. The encoded protein is CATSRTGFSPLHF.

The chain links TRBV7-2 to TRBJ2-1, with 8 bases that match TRBD2. With V trimmed by 2 bases and J by 4 bases, 7 bases remained unmatched. Germline CDR1 SGHTA, CDR2 FQGNSA. The length of the CDR3 is 16 residues. In DNA, the CDR3 is TGTGCCAGCAGCTTAATGGGCGGGGGGCTATACAATGAGCAGTTCTTC. Its protein product is CASSLMGGGLYNEQFF.

This rearrangement joins TRBV12-5 to TRBJ2-3; 8 bases are a match to TRBD2. Trimming took 0 bases from V and 4 from J; bases not matched to a gene: 9. The CDR3 sequence is 17 residues long. The germline V gene has CDR1 LGHNT and CDR2 FRNRAP. The CDR3 DNA reads TGTGCTAGTGGTTTGGTAATTTTTGAGCGGGAGCCAGATACGCAGTATTTT. Translation gives CASGLVIFEREPDTQYF.

The rearrangement joins TRBV12-3 or TRBV12-4 to TRBJ1-1, with 10 bases fitting TRBD1. V dropped 10 bases and J dropped 9; count of bases not matched to a gene: 8. The CDR3 totals 12 residues. The CDR3 DNA reads TGTGCCACTGGGACAGGGGCTAGGCAAGCTTTCTTT. Its translation: CATGTGARQAFF.

Here the CDR3 reads CASGIERRASYEQYF. The CDR3 region has the DNA TGTGCCAGCGGGATTGAGCGGAGGGCCTCCTACGAGCAGTACTTC. The chain uses TRBV6-5 and TRBJ2-7; the D gene is possibly TRBD2 (6 bases). The V end was cut by 8 bases, the J end by 0 bases, with 17 bases between. The CDR3 is 15 amino acids. Looked up from germline, CDR1 is MNHEY and CDR2 is SVGAGI.

This sequence joins TRBV11-3 and TRBJ2-5; possibly TRBD1 for D (5 bases). Trimming removed 3 bases at V and 5 bases at J, with 10 bases between. CDR1 is SGHNT and CDR2 is YENEEA in the germline V gene. This CDR3 region has 13 residues. The CDR3 here is CASSFQGGETQYF. CDR3 DNA: TGTGCCAGCAGCTTCCAGGGTGGGGAGACCCAGTACTTC.

The chain has TRBV2 and TRBJ2-1; 8 nucleotides agree with TRBD1. Germline loops: CDR1 SNHLY, CDR2 FYNNEI. The CDR3 runs to 14 residues. J gave up 8 bases and V 4 bases, and 7 bases lay outside the gene matches. CDR3 bases: TGTGCCAGCAGTGTTTTCAGGGGGCTCGATGAGCAGTTCTTC. Its protein product is CASSVFRGLDEQFF.

This chain joins TRBV7-9 and TRBJ1-5, with TRBD1 as a possible D gene (6 bases). CDR1 is SEHNR, CDR2 FQNEAQ, per germline (reference sequence). The V and J ends lost 3 bases and 1 base respectively, with 13 bases between them. The CDR3 runs to 16 residues. The CDR3 here is CASSLGQGMSNQPQHF. As DNA, the CDR3 is TGTGCCAGCAGCTTGGGTCAGGGGATGAGCAATCAGCCCCAGCATTTT. The entire variable domain, with the rest obtained from reference TRBV7-9 and TRBJ1-5, is as follows: DTGVSQNPRHKITKRGQNVTFRCDPISEHNRLYWYRQTLGQGPEFLTYFQNEAQLEKSRLLSDRFSAERPKGSFSTLEIQRTEQGDSAMYLCASSLGQGMSNQPQHFGDGTRLSIL.

The rearrangement links TRBV18 to TRBJ1-4; 8 nucleotides align to TRBD1. CDR1 is KGHSH and CDR2 is LQKENI in the germline V gene. The V gene end was trimmed by 0 bases and the J gene end by 3 bases; junction bases not matched to a gene: 6. CDR3 size: 17 residues. The CDR3 nucleotides read TGTGCCAGCTCACCACCGAACAGGGGGTGGTCTAATGAAAAACTGTTTTTT. It encodes CASSPPNRGWSNEKLFF.

The chain couples TRBV7-9 to TRBJ1-4; 9 bases line up with TRBD1. The V segment lost 5 bases and the J segment 1 base; nucleotides outside the gene matches: 8. Germline V gene lookup returns CDR1 SEHNR and CDR2 FQNEAQ (reference sequence). The CDR3 covers 17 residues. CDR3 sequence reads: CASSDRDRDVTNEKLFF. The CDR3 DNA sequence: TGTGCCAGCAGCGACCGGGACAGGGATGTAACTAATGAAAAACTGTTTTTT.